This entry lists 27 T cell receptor beta chains sequenced from one sample in a study of vaccination and CD4 T cells after COVID-19. This sample's treatment: roughly 10-day PBMC culture with coronavirus spike peptide pools or control peptides (ViraFEST assay). Cultured CD4+ T-cell DNA underwent Oncomine TCR Beta short-read sequencing. Each CDR3 protein is one row after TCRdb ran MiXCR on the PCR reads. This sample yields some 17,000 distinct CDR3 sequences, of which approximately 60% are seen a single time; about 5% belongs to the top ten. What these receptors recognize is not known. The sequencing used CD4+ T cells from blood, cultured in vitro, collected after SARS-CoV-2 vaccination. These receptors were collected from a human donor who had recovered from COVID-19.

V usage is TRBV7-2 and J usage is TRBJ1-1; tentatively, D is TRBD1 (5 bases). V lost 6 bases, J lost 9 bases, and 17 bases lay in between. The CDR3 totals 13 residues. Germline CDR1 and CDR2: SGHTA and FQGNSA. The chain's CDR3 is CASSNPGVIKAFF. The CDR3 nucleotides are TGTGCCAGCAGTAATCCGGGGGTTATTAAAGCTTTCTTT.

This clonotype came up a few times. V and J are TRBV11-3 and TRBJ1-5; no clear D. V shed 1 base and J shed 9 bases, with 10 bases lying between them. The CDR3 runs 13 residues. The germline V gene encodes CDR1 SGHNT and CDR2 YENEEA. The CDR3 reads CASSLGPMGPQHF. CDR3 bases: TGTGCCAGCAGCTTAGGACCCATGGGGCCCCAGCATTTT.

In this sample, this clonotype turned up a few times. The chain is built from TRBV7-8 and TRBJ1-6, with TRBD1 matching 9 bases. V was pared by 0 bases and J by 5 bases, with 5 bases of the junction left unmatched. The CDR3 has 17 amino acids. From germline, CDR1 is SGHVS and CDR2 FQNEAQ. CDR3 protein: CASSLATGGGDNSPLHF. DNA for the CDR3: TGTGCCAGCAGCTTAGCCACAGGGGGCGGTGATAATTCACCCCTCCACTTT. Full variable domain (outside the CDR3, taken from reference TRBV7-8 and TRBJ1-6): GAGVSQSPRYKVAKRGQDVALRCDPISGHVSLFWYQQALGQGPEFLTYFQNEAQLDKSGLPSDRFFAERPEGSVSTLKIQRTQQEDSAVYLCASSLATGGGDNSPLHFGNGTRLTVT.

The chain combines TRBV6-5 with TRBJ2-7, with TRBD1 as a possible D gene (6 bases). V gave up 0 bases and J gave up 6 bases, with 12 bases separating them. The germline V gene encodes CDR1 MNHEY and CDR2 SVGAGI. The CDR3 runs to 14 residues. CDR3 coding DNA: TGTGCCAGCAGTTACTCGAGGGGGTCCGGCGAGCAGTACTTC. This codes for CASSYSRGSGEQYF.

The chain has TRBV2 and TRBJ1-5, with 9 positions matching TRBD1. CDR1 is SNHLY, CDR2 FYNNEI, per germline. The CDR3 runs to 15 residues. J was trimmed by 4 bases and V by 7 bases; bases with no gene match: 8. The CDR3 loop reads CASNSRDRANQPQHF. The CDR3 region has the DNA TGTGCCAGCAACAGCCGGGACAGGGCAAATCAGCCCCAGCATTTT.

The chain recombines TRBV25-1 with TRBJ1-5; D call uncertain. Trimming took 6 bases from V and 9 from J, leaving 12 bases between them. CDR1 is MGHDK and CDR2 is SYGVNS in the germline V gene. The CDR3 is 12 amino acids. This chain's CDR3 is CASSRTKGPQHF. CDR3 coding DNA: TGTGCCAGCAGCCGGACCAAGGGGCCCCAGCATTTT.

The chain couples TRBV6-5 to TRBJ1-2; 10 nucleotides agree with TRBD1. CDR3 size: 16 residues. Germline CDR1 reads MNHEY; CDR2 reads SVGAGI. V dropped 0 bases and J dropped 6; count of bases not matched to a gene: 7. DNA of the CDR3: TGTGCCAGCAGTTACTCGATGATCGGGACAGGGGATGGCTACACCTTC. Protein product: CASSYSMIGTGDGYTF.

This clonotype was seen a handful of times. This sequence joins TRBV20-1 and TRBJ1-2; 8 bases align to TRBD1. Germline V gene sequence: CDR1 DFQATT, CDR2 SNEGSKA (reference sequence). The J segment lost 9 bases and the V segment lost 6 bases, leaving 9 bases of the junction unmatched. The CDR3 has 12 residues. CDR3 nucleotides: TGCAGTGCCCGGGCAACAGGGGGAAGCTACACCTTC. As protein: CSARATGGSYTF.

This chain links TRBV6-1 with TRBJ2-5; the match to TRBD1 covers 7 bases. The CDR3 has 13 residues. V trimming: 4 bases; J trimming: 5 bases; junction bases outside the gene matches: 4. The V gene's germline CDR1 is MNHNS and CDR2 SASEGT. The CDR3 spells CASSARGPETQYF. CDR3 in DNA: TGTGCCAGCAGTGCAAGGGGGCCGGAGACCCAGTACTTC.

The V gene is TRBV10-1, the J gene TRBJ2-7; the D call may be TRBD1 or TRBD2 (7 bases each). The V gene lost 0 bases and the J gene lost 6 bases, with 15 bases spanning the gap. Germline CDR1 WNHNN, CDR2 SYGVQD (reference sequence). CDR3 length: 15 amino acids. The CDR3, as DNA: TGCGCCAGCAGTGAGTCGGGAGGGGGCTTCGGCGAGCAGTACTTC. It specifies CASSESGGGFGEQYF.

The table lists this clonotype with a few counts. The rearrangement uses TRBV27 and TRBJ2-1; 13 bases match TRBD2. Germline lookup yields CDR1 MNHEY and CDR2 SMNVEV (reference sequence). The CDR3 contains 17 residues. V trimming: 2 bases; J trimming: 5 bases; junction bases outside the gene matches: 6. This chain's CDR3 is CASSLRLAGGVHNEQFF. The CDR3 coding sequence is TGTGCCAGCAGTTTACGACTAGCGGGGGGCGTACACAATGAGCAGTTCTTC.

The chain has TRBV11-1 and TRBJ1-5; D not certain. V lost 2 bases, J lost 6 bases, and 8 bases lay in between. Germline V gene sequence: CDR1 SGHAT, CDR2 FQDESV (reference sequence). The CDR3 totals 13 residues. CDR3 residues: CASSLRVGQPQHF. The CDR3 DNA follows: TGTGCCAGCAGCTTACGGGTTGGTCAGCCCCAGCATTTT. The whole variable domain, filled in from reference TRBV11-1 and TRBJ1-5, reads EAEVAQSPRYKITEKSQAVAFWCDPISGHATLYWYRQILGQGPELLVQFQDESVVDDSQLPKDRFSAERLKGVDSTLKIQPAELGDSAMYLCASSLRVGQPQHFGDGTRLSIL.

The V call is TRBV19, the J call TRBJ1-5, with TRBD1 as a possible D gene (6 bases). Germline CDR1 LNHDA, CDR2 SQIVND (reference sequence). This CDR3 has 14 amino acids. Trimming shortened V by 6 bases and J by 1 base, and 10 bases separated the two germline ends. The CDR3 here is CASRITGSNQPQHF. CDR3 nucleotides: TGTGCCAGTAGGATTACAGGGAGCAATCAGCCCCAGCATTTT. The full variable domain, in which reference TRBV19 and TRBJ1-5 provide the parts outside the CDR3, is DGGITQSPKYLFRKEGQNVTLSCEQNLNHDAMYWYRQDPGQGLRLIYYSQIVNDFQKGDIAEGYSVSREKKESFPLTVTSAQKNPTAFYLCASRITGSNQPQHFGDGTRLSIL.

The rearrangement uses TRBV7-8 and TRBJ1-2; 8 bases align to TRBD1. The CDR3 sequence is 15 residues long. Germline V gene data show CDR1 as SGHVS and CDR2 as FQNEAQ. J lost 9 bases, V lost 2 bases, and 11 bases had no gene match. CDR3 in amino acids: CASSLNPAQGASYTF. Here the CDR3 DNA reads TGTGCCAGCAGCTTAAACCCTGCCCAGGGGGCAAGCTACACCTTC. The complete variable domain, with remaining parts taken from reference TRBV7-8 and TRBJ1-2, reads GAGVSQSPRYKVAKRGQDVALRCDPISGHVSLFWYQQALGQGPEFLTYFQNEAQLDKSGLPSDRFFAERPEGSVSTLKIQRTQQEDSAVYLCASSLNPAQGASYTFGSGTRLTVV.

This clonotype appeared once. V is TRBV12-3 or TRBV12-4 and J is TRBJ1-5; a possible D gene is TRBD1 (5 bases). CDR3 length equals 15 residues. V dropped 1 base and J dropped 5 bases, with 12 bases sitting between them. CDR3 sequence: CASSLVAGFDQPQHF. The CDR3 DNA follows: TGTGCCAGCAGTTTAGTTGCAGGGTTCGATCAGCCCCAGCATTTT.

Details on this clonotype: An end of the junction does not agree with germline; a read error may underlie this. V is TRBV5-3 and J is TRBJ2-1; 7 nucleotides align to TRBD2. TRBV5-3 is treated as an ORF (open reading frame) with a function not yet certain. The CDR3 runs 15 residues. The CDR3 coding sequence is TGTGCCAGCAGCTTGGAGGTCGGGGGGTACAATGAGCAGTTCTTC. Amino acids: CASSLEVGGYNEQFF.

This sequence joins TRBV24-1 and TRBJ2-2; D unresolved. Germline V gene data show CDR1 as KGHDR and CDR2 as SFDVKD. This CDR3 contains 13 residues. The V end was cut by 12 bases, the J end by 6 bases, with 16 bases between. DNA of the CDR3: TGTGCCTCGCGCAAAGGGCCCTCCGGGGAGCTGTTTTTT. Translation: CASRKGPSGELFF.

This clonotype was counted a few times. The rearrangement links TRBV6-5 to TRBJ2-3, with D possibly being TRBD2 (5 bases). CDR1 is MNHEY and CDR2 is SVGAGI in the germline V gene. Trimming pared 0 bases from V and 1 base from J, leaving 5 bases between. The CDR3 runs to 14 residues. CDR3 region: CASSYSGGTDTQYF. Here the CDR3 DNA reads TGTGCCAGCAGTTACTCCGGGGGCACAGATACGCAGTATTTT.

Here the CDR3 DNA reads TGTGCCAGCAGTTATGACAGCAATCAGCCCCAGCATTTT. Translated, it gives CASSYDSNQPQHF. The chain links TRBV6-5 to TRBJ1-5, with D hard to call. Trimming left V 3 bases short and J 1 base short, with 4 bases between. Germline V gene data show CDR1 as MNHEY and CDR2 as SVGAGI. CDR3 length: 13 residues.

The rearrangement uses TRBV7-9 and TRBJ1-2, with a weak D call TRBD1 (5 bases). The CDR3 has 13 amino acids. Trimming cost V 4 bases and J 7 bases, with 13 bases left between them. Per the germline V gene, CDR1 is SEHNR and CDR2 is FQNEAQ (reference sequence). Written as DNA, the CDR3 is TGTGCCAGCAGCTCCCCCGGGGGTGTTGGCTACACCTTC. Protein sequence: CASSSPGGVGYTF.

The sample holds a few counts of this clonotype. This chain connects TRBV6-2 or TRBV6-3 to TRBJ1-2, with D perhaps TRBD1 (5 bases). V dropped 4 bases and J dropped 2 bases, with 8 bases sitting between them. This CDR3 is 13 amino acids long. The germline CDR1 and CDR2 sequences are MNHEY and SVGEGT. DNA for the CDR3: TGTGCCAGCAGTTGGGACGCAAACTATGGCTACACCTTC. Amino acids: CASSWDANYGYTF.

The chain is built from TRBV20-1 and TRBJ2-1; D ambiguous. The CDR3 has 11 residues. The germline gives CDR1 DFQATT, CDR2 SNEGSKA (reference sequence). The V end was cut by 3 bases, the J end by 4 bases, with 4 bases between. The CDR3 here is CSAREYNEQFF. CDR3 coding DNA: TGCAGTGCTAGGGAGTACAATGAGCAGTTCTTC.

The V call is TRBV6-2 or TRBV6-3, the J call TRBJ2-7; 10 bases are shared with TRBD2. Germline loops: CDR1 MNHEY, CDR2 SVGEGT. This CDR3 spans 15 amino acids. J gave up 3 bases and V 7 bases, and 9 bases lay outside the gene matches. The CDR3 sequence is CASTSPASGSYEQYF. The CDR3 coding sequence is TGTGCCAGCACCTCCCCGGCTAGCGGGAGCTACGAGCAGTACTTC.

V and J are TRBV27 and TRBJ2-5; the match to TRBD1 covers 9 bases. The germline gives CDR1 MNHEY, CDR2 SMNVEV (reference sequence). This CDR3 has 13 amino acids. The V and J ends lost 4 bases and 5 bases, in that order; junction bases with no gene match: 2. CDR3 sequence reads: CASSSGQGETQYF. CDR3 in DNA: TGTGCCAGCAGTTCCGGACAGGGGGAGACCCAGTACTTC.

The V gene is TRBV7-2, the J gene TRBJ2-4; D may be TRBD2 (6 bases). The CDR3 has 16 residues. Looked up from germline, CDR1 is SGHTA and CDR2 is FQGNSA. V lost 5 bases, J lost 0 bases, and 14 bases lay in between. The CDR3 DNA follows: TGTGCCAGCAGCCCGAACCGGGACTTAGCCAAAAACATTCAGTACTTC. It yields the protein CASSPNRDLAKNIQYF.

The chain employs TRBV15 and TRBJ2-1; 9 bases match TRBD2. The V gene's germline CDR1 is LNHNV and CDR2 YYDKDF (reference sequence). The CDR3 runs to 16 residues. V lost 3 bases, J lost 5 bases, and 8 bases stayed unmatched. The CDR3 region is CATSRGAAGGHNEQFF. In DNA, the CDR3 is TGTGCCACCAGCAGGGGGGCAGCGGGGGGCCACAATGAGCAGTTCTTC.

The chain uses TRBV29-1 and TRBJ2-2; D is tentatively TRBD1 or TRBD2 (5 bases each). The V end was cut by 7 bases, the J end by 2 bases, with 14 bases between. CDR3 length equals 14 residues. The V gene's germline CDR1 is SQVTM and CDR2 ANQGSEA. CDR3 sequence reads: CSATRGANTGELFF. CDR3 coding DNA: TGCAGCGCCACCAGAGGGGCTAACACCGGGGAGCTGTTTTTT.